Below are 29 T cell receptor beta chains sequenced from a single sample in a study of T cells in Graves' hyperthyroidism and ophthalmopathy. Using RNA transcripts as the source, TCR beta CDR3 regions were amplified. First-round RT-PCR targeting the TCR CDR3 was performed with the HTBI primer set. TCRdb re-called the multiplex PCR reads with MiXCR, one entry per CDR3 protein. The data contain 390,000 or so distinct CDR3 sequences, under 15% of them singletons. The sequenced material came from blood. These receptor sequences come from a man aged 18 to 29 with Graves' ophthalmopathy.

The V gene is TRBV29-1, the J gene TRBJ1-2; D uncertain. The CDR3 has 13 amino acids. The V gene lost 1 base and the J gene lost 2 bases, with 8 bases spanning the gap. Germline V gene lookup returns CDR1 SQVTM and CDR2 ANQGSEA. Here the CDR3 DNA reads TGCAGCGTTGAAGTTGAGACAAACTATGGCTACACCTTC. Translated, it gives CSVEVETNYGYTF.

The chain couples TRBV3-1 to TRBJ1-4; perhaps TRBD1 as D (5 bases). In germline, CDR1 is LGHDT, CDR2 YNNKEL (reference sequence). The CDR3 covers 14 residues. Trimming removed 6 bases from V and 11 bases from J, with 19 bases in between. CDR3 in amino acids: CASSPSGTAPKLFF. The CDR3 region has the DNA TGTGCCAGCAGTCCTTCCGGGACGGCACCCAAACTGTTTTTT.

This clonotype was found many times. The V and J genes are TRBV2 and TRBJ2-5; a weak D match, TRBD1 (5 bases). The CDR3 covers 17 residues. Germline CDR1 SNHLY, CDR2 FYNNEI. V lost 8 bases to trimming and J lost 1 base, with 23 bases between them. The CDR3 protein is CASRQLPGRQTQETQYF. CDR3 sequence (DNA): TGTGCCAGCCGTCAACTCCCGGGCCGACAGACCCAAGAGACCCAGTACTTC.

This clonotype was detected many times. A read error may account for a junction end that differs from germline. The chain recombines TRBV12-3 or TRBV12-4 with TRBJ1-1; the D is unclear. The CDR3 has 13 amino acids. CDR3 coding DNA: TGCGCCAGCAGCTTGTGGAGAGGCACTGAAGCTTTCTTT. It specifies CASSLWRGTEAFF.

This clonotype was detected many times. V usage is TRBV5-1 and J usage is TRBJ2-1; 7 bases line up with TRBD1. From germline, CDR1 is SGHRS and CDR2 YFSETQ. The CDR3 is 14 residues long. The trim removed 4 bases at V and 6 bases at J, leaving 7 bases unmatched. CDR3 sequence (DNA): TGCGCCAGCAGCGACCCCCCAGGGGGCAATGAGCAGTTCTTC. Translating it yields CASSDPPGGNEQFF.

This clonotype was seen a single time. The chain joins TRBV24-1 to TRBJ2-5; 8 bases are shared with TRBD2. The ends lost 4 bases at V and 4 bases at J; junction bases unmatched: 4. CDR1 and CDR2 (germline): KGHDR, SFDVKD. The CDR3 length is 14 residues. Written as DNA, the CDR3 is TGTGCCACCAGTGAGTCAGGACTAGCAGAGACCCAGTACTTC. This sequence encodes CATSESGLAETQYF.

This clonotype showed up many times. J is TRBJ2-1 and V is TRBV13, with 16 bases matching TRBD2. In germline, CDR1 is PRHDT, CDR2 FYEKMQ (reference sequence). V gave up 8 bases and J gave up 8 bases; unmatched junction bases: 15. The length of the CDR3 is 18 residues. DNA of the CDR3: TGTGCCAGCGCTCCGGGACTAGCGGGGGGGGGAGTGGGTTATGAGCAGTTCTTC. Translating gives CASAPGLAGGGVGYEQFF.

This clonotype was seen repeatedly, ten times or more. This sequence joins TRBV5-1 and TRBJ2-2; D is uncertain. Germline V gene data show CDR1 as SGHRS and CDR2 as YFSETQ. Trimming stripped 3 bases from V and 5 bases from J, with 5 bases between. The CDR3 is 12 residues long. CDR3 sequence reads: CASSWGTGELFF. The CDR3 nucleotides read TGCGCCAGCAGCTGGGGAACCGGGGAGCTGTTTTTT.

This clonotype was observed many times. The chain recombines TRBV28 with TRBJ1-2, with D perhaps TRBD1 (5 bases). Germline CDR1 is MDHEN and CDR2 is SYDVKM. The V end was cut by 2 bases, the J end by 2 bases, with 12 bases between. This CDR3 has 15 residues. As DNA, the CDR3 is TGTGCCAGCAGTTTAGGGGGTGGGGGGAACTATGGCTACACCTTC. Encoded protein: CASSLGGGGNYGYTF.

This clonotype was seen at least ten times. The rearrangement joins TRBV2 to TRBJ2-7; possibly TRBD1 or TRBD2 for D (5 bases each). Germline assignment: CDR1 SNHLY and CDR2 FYNNEI. V lost 8 bases and J 0 bases, leaving 14 bases between the germline ends. The CDR3 loop spans 14 amino acids. The DNA for the CDR3 is TGTGCCAGCCAAGAGGGGTCGAGCTCCTACGAGCAGTACTTC. Protein: CASQEGSSSYEQYF.

This clonotype was picked up a small number of times. This CDR3 reads CASSYSYPQRSAKNIQYF. For the CDR3, the DNA is TGTGCCAGCAGTTACTCTTATCCCCAGAGGTCAGCCAAAAACATTCAGTACTTC. V gene TRBV6-5 combines with J gene TRBJ2-4; D not resolved. The CDR3 length is 18 residues. Trimming pared 0 bases from V and 0 bases from J, leaving 15 bases between. Germline lookup yields CDR1 MNHEY and CDR2 SVGAGI.

This clonotype appeared many times. CDR3 in DNA: TGCGCCAGCAGCCAACAGGCCCTCGACGAGCAGTACTTC. Translated: CASSQQALDEQYF. This chain uses TRBV4-1 with TRBJ2-7; D gene unclear. The CDR3 spans 13 residues. Germline CDR1 reads MGHRA; CDR2 reads YSYEKL. Deletions cut 2 bases from V and 5 bases from J, with 10 bases between.

The CDR3: CASSQGDTNIQYF. The CDR3 DNA follows: TGTGCCAGCAGCCAAGGAGACACGAATATTCAGTACTTC. This chain links TRBV4-2 with TRBJ2-4; D gene ambiguous. Germline values: CDR1 LGHNA, CDR2 YNFKEQ. The ends were cut back, 1 base at V and 10 bases at J, with 11 bases in the middle. This CDR3 comprises 13 residues.

This clonotype was recorded at least ten times. The chain combines TRBV9 with TRBJ2-3; 7 positions agree with TRBD2. CDR3 length: 15 residues. Trimming cost V 1 base and J 1 base; bases outside gene matches: 3. Germline V gene data show CDR1 as SGDLS and CDR2 as YYNGEE. In DNA form, the CDR3 reads TGTGCCAGCAGCGTATTCAGCGGGGGCACAGATACGCAGTATTTT. The encoded protein is CASSVFSGGTDTQYF.

This clonotype was seen ten or more times. This rearrangement joins TRBV4-1 to TRBJ2-5, with D perhaps TRBD1 (5 bases). The CDR3 contains 16 residues. V lost 3 bases and J 2 bases, leaving 16 bases between the germline ends. In germline, CDR1 is MGHRA, CDR2 YSYEKL. CDR3 sequence: CASSHPGSPRQETQYF. The CDR3 DNA reads as TGCGCCAGCAGCCACCCAGGGTCCCCTCGGCAAGAGACCCAGTACTTC.

In regard to this clonotype: A much larger clone differs from this one at a single base, so this may be a read error. This sequence joins TRBV11-2 and TRBJ2-7, with a weak D call TRBD2 (6 bases). The V end lost 3 bases, the J end lost 7 bases, and 13 bases lay between the germline ends. The CDR3 has 13 amino acids. Germline loops: CDR1 SGHAT, CDR2 FQNNGV. CDR3 nucleotide sequence: TGTGCCAGCAGCTTGGATCTAGCGAGGGAGCAGTACTTC. This encodes CASSLDLAREQYF.

Regarding this clonotype: A much larger clone differs by one base, so this may be a read error. This rearrangement joins TRBV10-3 to TRBJ1-4; perhaps TRBD1 as D (5 bases). CDR3 length equals 16 residues. The germline V gene encodes CDR1 ENHRY and CDR2 SYGVKD. The CDR3 sequence is CAISEVSLGTNVKLFF. The CDR3 DNA sequence: TGTGCCATCAGTGAGGTTTCCCTGGGGACTAATGTAAAACTGTTTTTT.

This clonotype was found many times. The chain carries TRBV7-8 and TRBJ2-3; no clear D. Trimming pared 4 bases from V and 10 bases from J, leaving 15 bases between. Germline CDR1 is SGHVS and CDR2 is FQNEAQ. The CDR3 spans 13 residues. The chain's CDR3 is CASSSSGSFAQYF. In DNA, the CDR3 is TGTGCCAGCAGCTCCTCGGGTAGCTTTGCGCAGTATTTT.

This clonotype was recorded many times. The chain has TRBV7-8 and TRBJ2-7; TRBD1 agrees at 8 bases. V gave up 3 bases and J gave up 2 bases; unmatched junction bases: 6. The CDR3 extends over 15 amino acids. From germline, CDR1 is SGHVS and CDR2 FQNEAQ. CDR3 coding DNA: TGTGCCAGCAGCTTTTTTCAGGGGGCTGCCTACGAGCAGTACTTC. Amino acids: CASSFFQGAAYEQYF.

In this sample, this clonotype turned up many times. J is TRBJ2-7 and V is TRBV30; TRBD1 matches 7 bases. Germline V gene data show CDR1 as GTSNPN and CDR2 as SVGIG (reference sequence). V trimming: 0 bases; J trimming: 3 bases; junction bases outside the gene matches: 8. CDR3 length: 15 residues. CDR3 DNA: TGTGCCTGGAGTGTACGTGACAGGGTGGGCTACGAGCAGTACTTC. It encodes CAWSVRDRVGYEQYF.

This clonotype was observed at least ten times. The CDR3 nucleotides are TGTGCCAGCAGTTTGACTAGCGGGGAGGGTACGCAGTATTTT. This encodes CASSLTSGEGTQYF. V and J are TRBV27 and TRBJ2-3; 11 nucleotides agree with TRBD2. J gave up 8 bases and V 3 bases, and 4 bases lay outside the gene matches. Germline V lookup: CDR1 MNHEY, CDR2 SMNVEV (reference sequence). The CDR3 totals 14 residues.

This clonotype has a single count. A single base separates this from a much larger clone, so it may be a read error. The chain combines TRBV5-1 with TRBJ1-1, with D tentatively TRBD1 (6 bases). Deletions cut 3 bases from V and 3 bases from J, with 18 bases between. The CDR3 has 16 amino acids. CDR1 and CDR2 (germline): SGHRS, YFSETQ. Here the CDR3 DNA reads TGCGCCAGCAGCTCCTCAGGGACAAGGTGGGACACTGAAGCTTTCTTT. It specifies CASSSSGTRWDTEAFF.

The chain couples TRBV7-9 to TRBJ1-3; D may be TRBD1 (6 bases). This CDR3 region has 18 residues. Germline CDR1 reads SEHNR; CDR2 reads FQNEAQ (reference sequence). The V end was cut by 4 bases, the J end by 0 bases, with 19 bases between. This CDR3 is CASSSHPGTQSSGNTIYF. CDR3 in DNA: TGTGCCAGCAGCTCCCATCCCGGGACACAGAGCTCTGGAAACACCATATATTTT.

The table lists this clonotype with many counts. This chain uses TRBV9 with TRBJ2-1, with D perhaps matching TRBD1 (7 bases). Germline V gene lookup returns CDR1 SGDLS and CDR2 YYNGEE. The CDR3 runs to 16 residues. V was pared by 6 bases and J by 0 bases, with 16 bases between. The CDR3 DNA is TGTGCCAGCACCAACCGCGGGGACAGCTCCTACAATGAGCAGTTCTTC. Protein sequence: CASTNRGDSSYNEQFF. The complete variable domain, with remaining parts taken from reference TRBV9 and TRBJ2-1, reads DSGVTQTPKHLITATGQRVTLRCSPRSGDLSVYWYQQSLDQGLQFLIQYYNGEERAKGNILERFSAQQFPDLHSELNLSSLELGDSALYFCASTNRGDSSYNEQFFGPGTRLTVL.

This clonotype was seen ten or more times. The chain uses TRBV10-1 and TRBJ2-7; 8 nucleotides align to TRBD1. Trimming took 2 bases from V and 6 from J; bases not matched to a gene: 9. Germline assignment: CDR1 WNHNN and CDR2 SYGVQD (reference sequence). The CDR3 loop spans 15 amino acids. CDR3 in DNA: TGCGCCAGCAGTGAGAAGGGACAGGCCATTCCCGAGCAGTACTTC. It translates to CASSEKGQAIPEQYF.

The sample holds many counts of this clonotype. The rearrangement links TRBV7-9 to TRBJ2-1, with 7 bases aligning to TRBD1. This CDR3 contains 15 residues. Germline CDR1 is SEHNR and CDR2 is FQNEAQ (reference sequence). Trimming removed 7 bases from V and 6 bases from J; junction bases left unmatched: 12. For the CDR3, the DNA is TGTGCCAGCAACGACATCAGGGACAGAATCAATGAGCAGTTCTTC. It specifies CASNDIRDRINEQFF.

Many counts were recorded for this clonotype. The chain carries TRBV6-1 and TRBJ2-1; D is ambiguous. The CDR3 is 16 amino acids. Trimming removed 3 bases from V and 9 bases from J, with 21 bases in between. Germline V gives CDR1 MNHNS, CDR2 SASEGT. CDR3 protein: CASSDRLDFVRSEQFF. In nucleotides, the CDR3 is TGTGCCAGCAGTGATAGACTTGACTTTGTACGAAGTGAGCAGTTCTTC.

This clonotype was detected a few times. The chain combines TRBV10-3 with TRBJ1-5; D is possibly TRBD1 (6 bases). The ends were cut back, 5 bases at V and 1 base at J, with 12 bases in the middle. CDR3 length equals 15 residues. Germline values: CDR1 ENHRY, CDR2 SYGVKD. Here the CDR3 reads CAISSQGGSNQPQHF. The CDR3 DNA reads TGTGCCATCAGTTCACAGGGAGGAAGCAATCAGCCCCAGCATTTT.

This clonotype came up a few times. CDR3 nucleotide sequence: TGTGCCAGCAGCCAATTACCCGGACAGGACTACGAGCAGTACTTC. Translating gives CASSQLPGQDYEQYF. This chain joins TRBV3-1 and TRBJ2-7, with TRBD1 identical over 7 bases. The CDR3 totals 15 residues. Per germline, CDR1 LGHDT and CDR2 YNNKEL (reference sequence). The junction had 7 bases not matched to a gene; V was cut back by 2 bases and J by 3 bases.